This TCR beta chain was obtained from a study of T cells after yellow fever vaccination. Making TCR cDNA involved 5'RACE template switching, which added UMIs and a universal primer site. One entry per CDR3 protein, called by TCRdb with MiXCR from the 5' RACE reads. Of fewer than 350,000 distinct CDR3 sequences listed, roughly 8.7% are singletons. Per the germline V gene, CDR1 is SGHDT and CDR2 is YYEEEE. There are 16 residues in the CDR3. V was clipped by 3 bases and J by 4 bases; unmatched bases: 9. This clonotype was picked up many times. The sequence was collected from a young man who received the YFV17D yellow fever vaccine. The sample was PBMCs, taken on the day of the first yellow fever vaccination. The chain joins TRBV5-6 to TRBJ2-5, with 10 nucleotides matching TRBD1. The CDR3 is CASSSRDRGVSETQYF. The CDR3 region has the DNA TGTGCCAGCAGCTCCCGGGACAGGGGAGTTTCAGAGACCCAGTACTTC. Combining the CDR3 with reference TRBV5-6 and TRBJ2-5 gives the whole variable domain DAGVTQSPTHLIKTRGQQVTLRCSPKSGHDTVSWYQQALGQGPQFIFQYYEEEERQRGNFPDRFSGHQFPNYSSELNVNALLLGDSALYLCASSSRDRGVSETQYFGPGTRLLVL.